The 24 T cell receptor beta chains given below trace back to one sample, sequenced in a study of shared T cell receptors in the human thymus. Sequencing used immunoSEQ multiplex PCR; TCRdb keeps in-frame clones, though not all of them. The sample holds roughly 410,000 clones; 95% are singletons and the top ten take around 0.019%. Input material: thymocytes. These receptor sequences come from a human donor.

The rearrangement joins TRBV5-1 to TRBJ2-1; D remains unclear. Germline V gene lookup returns CDR1 SGHRS and CDR2 YFSETQ. The ends were cut back, 7 bases at V and 4 bases at J, with 15 bases in the middle. The length of the CDR3 is 14 residues. CDR3 sequence reads: CASRHEIRYNEQFF. CDR3 in DNA: TGCGCCAGCCGCCACGAGATTAGGTACAATGAGCAGTTCTTC.

This chain links TRBV27 with TRBJ2-7; D remains unclear. The V end was cut by 6 bases, the J end by 3 bases, with 9 bases between. The germline CDR1 and CDR2 sequences are MNHEY and SMNVEV (reference sequence). The CDR3 extends over 12 amino acids. The DNA for the CDR3 is TGTGCCAGCAGACCCATCTACTACGAGCAGTACTTC. This translates into CASRPIYYEQYF.

The chain has TRBV2 and TRBJ2-7, with 13 bases fitting TRBD2. Germline-derived CDR1 and CDR2 are SNHLY and FYNNEI. The CDR3 is made up of 20 amino acids. The trim removed 7 bases at V and 0 bases at J, leaving 18 bases unmatched. The CDR3 sequence is CASKGFRDGTSGEHSYEQYF. CDR3 in DNA: TGTGCCAGCAAGGGGTTTAGGGACGGGACTAGCGGGGAGCACTCCTACGAGCAGTACTTC.

The V call is TRBV28, the J call TRBJ2-1; 10 bases are a match to TRBD2. This CDR3 is 18 amino acids long. From germline, CDR1 is MDHEN and CDR2 SYDVKM. The V gene end was trimmed by 6 bases and the J gene end by 9 bases; junction bases not matched to a gene: 20. CDR3: CASSPGEAGGHWGSEQFF. CDR3 bases: TGTGCCAGCAGCCCGGGGGAAGCGGGAGGGCATTGGGGGAGTGAGCAGTTCTTC.

The chain is built from TRBV7-3 and TRBJ2-7, with D perhaps TRBD2 (6 bases). This CDR3 contains 16 residues. Trimming removed 0 bases from V and 0 bases from J, with 12 bases in between. Germline V gives CDR1 SGHTA, CDR2 FQGTGA. Written as DNA, the CDR3 is TGTGCCAGCAGCTTAACGGGGGGAGACACCTCCTACGAGCAGTACTTC. Translation gives CASSLTGGDTSYEQYF.

This clone was counted a single time. This chain uses TRBV6-1 with TRBJ2-1; no clear D. The CDR3 loop spans 11 amino acids. Germline lookup yields CDR1 MNHNS and CDR2 SASEGT. The V end was cut by 5 bases, the J end by 8 bases, with 7 bases between. Written as DNA, the CDR3 is TGTGCCAGCAGTCCATTGGATGAGCAGTTCTTC. This codes for CASSPLDEQFF.

CDR3 sequence (DNA): TGTGCCAGCAGCTTACGGGGTCCCGTGAAAAGAAAGGACACAGATACGCAGTATTTT. This codes for CASSLRGPVKRKDTDTQYF. The chain uses TRBV7-2 and TRBJ2-3, with TRBD2 as a possible D gene (5 bases). The CDR3 totals 19 residues. Trimming removed 2 bases from V and 2 bases from J, with 23 bases in between. CDR1 is SGHTA, CDR2 FQGNSA, per germline. The complete variable domain, with remaining parts taken from reference TRBV7-2 and TRBJ2-3, reads GAGVSQSPSNKVTEKGKDVELRCDPISGHTALYWYRQSLGQGLEFLIYFQGNSAPDKSGLPSDRFSAERTGGSVSTLTIQRTQQEDSAVYLCASSLRGPVKRKDTDTQYFGPGTRLTVL.

This clone came up once. J is TRBJ1-5 and V is TRBV28; D is ambiguous. From germline, CDR1 is MDHEN and CDR2 SYDVKM. The CDR3 is 17 residues long. The V gene lost 5 bases and the J gene lost 4 bases, with 21 bases spanning the gap. CDR3 DNA: TGTGCCAGCAGTCGCAATCATCGGGGAGTAGGGAATCAGCCCCAGCATTTT. It translates to CASSRNHRGVGNQPQHF.

The rearrangement joins TRBV2 to TRBJ1-2, with TRBD1 matching over 12 bases. This CDR3 is built from 12 residues. Germline CDR1 is SNHLY and CDR2 is FYNNEI. J lost 8 bases, V lost 9 bases, and 4 bases had no gene match. CDR3 nucleotide sequence: TGTGCCAGTCCGGGACAGGGGGCAGGCTACACCTTC. This gives the protein CASPGQGAGYTF.

A single count supports this clone. The chain combines TRBV28 with TRBJ2-5; possible D gene TRBD2, 5 bases. The CDR3 is 13 amino acids. In germline, CDR1 is MDHEN, CDR2 SYDVKM. The V end lost 3 bases, the J end lost 3 bases, and 8 bases lay between the germline ends. Here the CDR3 DNA reads TGTGCCAGCAGTTTTTCCGGGAAAGAGACCCAGTACTTC. It yields the protein CASSFSGKETQYF.

The chain has TRBV18 and TRBJ2-7, with a possible D match to TRBD1 (6 bases). Germline V gene sequence: CDR1 KGHSH, CDR2 LQKENI. CDR3 length: 17 residues. Trimming removed 1 base from V and 0 bases from J, with 16 bases in between. The DNA for the CDR3 is TGTGCCAGCTCACCACTAAACAGGGACACCTCCTCCTACGAGCAGTACTTC. Translated, it gives CASSPLNRDTSSYEQYF.

The J gene is TRBJ2-6, the V gene TRBV19; D call uncertain. In germline, CDR1 is LNHDA, CDR2 SQIVND (reference sequence). V was trimmed by 7 bases and J by 0 bases, leaving 16 bases between them. The CDR3 spans 17 residues. The CDR3 nucleotides are TGTGCCAGTACAGCCCCAAGTCGTTTCTCTGGGGCCAACGTCCTGACTTTC. It codes for CASTAPSRFSGANVLTF.

V usage is TRBV28 and J usage is TRBJ1-5, with 8 bases identical to TRBD1. The ends lost 3 bases at V and 0 bases at J; junction bases unmatched: 4. From germline, CDR1 is MDHEN and CDR2 SYDVKM. The CDR3 runs 16 residues. CDR3 loop: CASSLVQGDSNQPQHF. The CDR3 DNA follows: TGTGCCAGCAGTTTGGTACAGGGGGATAGCAATCAGCCCCAGCATTTT.

A single count supports this clone. This chain joins TRBV11-1 and TRBJ2-1; 7 nucleotides align to TRBD2. After removal of 8 bases from V and 6 bases from J, the junction contained 16 bases not matched to a gene. CDR3 length equals 16 residues. Germline V gives CDR1 SGHAT, CDR2 FQDESV (reference sequence). CDR3: CASFPSGAASSNEQFF. CDR3 nucleotide sequence: TGTGCCAGCTTCCCCAGCGGGGCAGCCTCTTCCAATGAGCAGTTCTTC.

This chain joins TRBV15 and TRBJ2-7, with 7 bases matching TRBD2. There are 18 residues in the CDR3. Germline CDR1 reads LNHNV; CDR2 reads YYDKDF (reference sequence). Germline trimming cut 0 bases from V and 4 bases from J; bases unmatched to any gene: 15. CDR3 nucleotide sequence: TGTGCCACCAGCAGAGATCTTTTGGGCAGCGGGATTGAGTACGAGCAGTACTTC. Its translation is CATSRDLLGSGIEYEQYF.

CDR3 coding DNA: TGTGCCATCAGTTATGACAGGGGAATCACAGATACGCAGTATTTT. Translated: CAISYDRGITDTQYF. The rearrangement joins TRBV10-3 to TRBJ2-3, with 8 bases fitting TRBD1. The length of the CDR3 is 15 residues. Germline CDR1 is ENHRY and CDR2 is SYGVKD. Trimming cost V 5 bases and J 2 bases; bases outside gene matches: 6.

The J gene is TRBJ2-3, the V gene TRBV5-1; no reliable D call. The V gene's germline CDR1 is SGHRS and CDR2 YFSETQ. V gave up 0 bases and J gave up 6 bases, with 8 bases separating them. The CDR3 is 13 residues long. CDR3 coding DNA: TGCGCCAGCAGCTTGGCCCGGCACGATACGCAGTATTTT. Translating it yields CASSLARHDTQYF.

The V call is TRBV7-3, the J call TRBJ1-2, with D maybe TRBD1 (5 bases). Germline CDR1 and CDR2: SGHTA and FQGTGA. V lost 1 base and J 4 bases, leaving 25 bases between the germline ends. The CDR3 covers 19 residues. In DNA form, the CDR3 reads TGTGCCAGCAGCTTAAAATCGGGGGGAAGAAACCCAGTCATCTATGGCTACACCTTC. Its translation is CASSLKSGGRNPVIYGYTF.

A single count supports this clone. The chain joins TRBV7-2 to TRBJ2-7; TRBD2 aligns across 7 bases. Trimming removed 5 bases from V and 3 bases from J; junction bases left unmatched: 10. This CDR3 has 15 residues. Germline lookup yields CDR1 SGHTA and CDR2 FQGNSA. For the CDR3, the DNA is TGTGCCAGCAGCACCCACCGGAGCGGGAACTACGAGCAGTACTTC. Protein sequence: CASSTHRSGNYEQYF.

This clone was seen a single time. The rearrangement uses TRBV5-4 and TRBJ1-3; D is ambiguous. The CDR3 consists of 16 residues. The germline V gene encodes CDR1 SGHNT and CDR2 YYREEE (reference sequence). Trimming cost V 2 bases and J 1 base, with 13 bases left between them. The CDR3 reads CASSFSGWWSGNTIYF. Written as DNA, the CDR3 is TGTGCCAGCAGCTTCTCGGGGTGGTGGTCTGGAAACACCATATATTTT. The complete variable domain, with remaining parts taken from reference TRBV5-4 and TRBJ1-3, reads ETGVTQSPTHLIKTRGQQVTLRCSSQSGHNTVSWYQQALGQGPQFIFQYYREEENGRGNFPPRFSGLQFPNYSSELNVNALELDDSALYLCASSFSGWWSGNTIYFGEGSWLTVV.

This clone showed up just once. The V gene is TRBV6-6, the J gene TRBJ1-1; perhaps TRBD1 as D (6 bases). The CDR3 sequence is 15 residues long. V gave up 5 bases and J gave up 7 bases, with 20 bases separating them. CDR1 MNHNY and CDR2 SVGAGI come from the germline V gene (reference sequence). The CDR3 nucleotides read TGTGCCAGCAGTCCCGGGACACCCGGTAGGAATGAAGCTTTCTTT. The encoded protein is CASSPGTPGRNEAFF.

This sequence joins TRBV27 and TRBJ1-1; D remains unclear. This CDR3 comprises 16 residues. Between the trimmed V and J ends, which lost 0 bases and 1 base, there was a span of 12 bases. Looked up from germline, CDR1 is MNHEY and CDR2 is SMNVEV (reference sequence). In nucleotides, the CDR3 is TGTGCCAGCAGTTTATCGTTTCGACACCAGAACACTGAAGCTTTCTTT. It codes for CASSLSFRHQNTEAFF.

J is TRBJ2-7 and V is TRBV30; 7 bases align to TRBD2. Germline assignment: CDR1 GTSNPN and CDR2 SVGIG (reference sequence). The CDR3 sequence is 14 residues long. V lost 3 bases, J lost 0 bases, and 5 bases stayed unmatched. In nucleotides, the CDR3 is TGTGCCTGGAGAGTTGGGGGGGGCTCCTACGAGCAGTACTTC. This translates into CAWRVGGGSYEQYF.

The chain combines TRBV15 with TRBJ2-7; 7 bases fit TRBD2. The CDR3 is 15 amino acids. The germline V gene has CDR1 LNHNV and CDR2 YYDKDF (reference sequence). Trimming at V came to 6 bases and at J to 3 bases, leaving 11 bases not matched to a gene. CDR3 nucleotides: TGTGCCACCAGTTGGGGGAGGGTATTGGACTACGAGCAGTACTTC. It codes for CATSWGRVLDYEQYF.